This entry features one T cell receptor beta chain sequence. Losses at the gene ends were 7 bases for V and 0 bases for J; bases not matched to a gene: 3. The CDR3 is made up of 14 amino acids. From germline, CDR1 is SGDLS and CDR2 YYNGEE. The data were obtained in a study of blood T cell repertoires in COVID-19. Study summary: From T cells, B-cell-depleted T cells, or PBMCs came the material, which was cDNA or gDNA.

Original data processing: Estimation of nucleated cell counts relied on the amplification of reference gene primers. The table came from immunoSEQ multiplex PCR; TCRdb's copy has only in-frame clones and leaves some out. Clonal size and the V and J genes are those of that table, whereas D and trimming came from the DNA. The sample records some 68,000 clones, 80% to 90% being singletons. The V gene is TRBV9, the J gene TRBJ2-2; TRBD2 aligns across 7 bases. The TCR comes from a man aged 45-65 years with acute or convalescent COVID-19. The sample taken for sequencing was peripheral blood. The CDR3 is CASGDYPNTGELFF. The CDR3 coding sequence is TGTGCCAGCGGGGACTACCCGAACACCGGGGAGCTGTTTTTT.